The 9 T cell receptor beta chains below all came from one sample that was sequenced in a study of cytomegalovirus exposure and HLA in healthy donors. 13 Jbeta primers and 60 Vbeta primers were used for the PCR. Profiled with immunoSEQ multiplex PCR; TCRdb holds only in-frame clones, not every one. The data contain about 160,000 clones, around 80% of them singletons. The specimen was PBMCs. These receptor sequences come from a woman in her fifties or sixties in good health and CMV-seropositive.

The rearrangement joins TRBV5-6 to TRBJ1-2; D possibly corresponds to TRBD1 (5 bases). Germline CDR1 reads SGHDT; CDR2 reads YYEEEE. This CDR3 comprises 15 residues. The germline V and J ends were trimmed by 2 bases and 7 bases, with 18 bases remaining between them. The CDR3 DNA sequence: TGTGCCAGCAGCTTCCAGGGTGTGGGCCCTCCTGGCTACACCTTC. Translation gives CASSFQGVGPPGYTF. Drawing the rest from reference TRBV5-6 and TRBJ1-2, the complete variable domain is DAGVTQSPTHLIKTRGQQVTLRCSPKSGHDTVSWYQQALGQGPQFIFQYYEEEERQRGNFPDRFSGHQFPNYSSELNVNALLLGDSALYLCASSFQGVGPPGYTFGSGTRLTVV.

J is TRBJ2-1 and V is TRBV28; possible D gene TRBD1, 7 bases. Trimming took off 6 bases at V and 8 bases at J, with 14 bases between the two ends. CDR1 is MDHEN and CDR2 is SYDVKM in the germline V gene. The CDR3 has 13 amino acids. Here the CDR3 reads CASRLPGGYEQFF. CDR3 DNA sequence: TGTGCCAGCAGACTCCCAGGGGGGTATGAGCAGTTCTTC.

The V call is TRBV19, the J call TRBJ2-1; D unresolved. Trimming took off 4 bases at V and 5 bases at J, with 15 bases between the two ends. The CDR3 runs 15 residues. Germline assignment: CDR1 LNHDA and CDR2 SQIVND (reference sequence). CDR3 amino acids: CASSTQRFTNNEQFF. The CDR3 DNA reads TGTGCCAGTAGTACTCAGCGTTTTACGAACAATGAGCAGTTCTTC.

The rearrangement joins TRBV6-1 to TRBJ1-1; 10 nucleotides agree with TRBD1. Trimming took 7 bases from V and 3 from J; bases not matched to a gene: 5. The CDR3 totals 14 residues. CDR1 is MNHNS, CDR2 SASEGT, per germline. The CDR3 sequence: CASTVDRGDTEAFF. The CDR3, as DNA: TGTGCCAGCACCGTGGACAGGGGGGACACTGAAGCTTTCTTT.

Regarding this clone: The junction and the germline gene differ at one end; a read error may be behind it. The rearrangement joins TRBV7-9 to TRBJ2-7; D not certain. The CDR3 runs to 14 residues. Germline V gene lookup returns CDR1 SEHNR and CDR2 FQNEAQ (reference sequence). This CDR3 is CSSSLMGEVREQYF. The CDR3 DNA sequence: TGTTCCAGCAGCTTAATGGGTGAAGTGCGGGAGCAGTACTTC.

The J gene is TRBJ2-5, the V gene TRBV25-1, with 14 bases matching TRBD2. In germline, CDR1 is MGHDK, CDR2 SYGVNS. V shed 1 base and J 3 bases; nucleotides not matched to a gene: 4. This CDR3 spans 17 amino acids. The CDR3 is CASSELLGLAGEETQYF. CDR3 coding DNA: TGTGCCAGCAGTGAATTACTGGGACTAGCGGGGGAAGAGACCCAGTACTTC.

The V gene is TRBV19, the J gene TRBJ2-7, with 12 nucleotides matching TRBD1. The germline gives CDR1 LNHDA, CDR2 SQIVND (reference sequence). V shed 3 bases and J 3 bases; nucleotides not matched to a gene: 9. This CDR3 has 17 residues. CDR3 amino acids: CASSMGTGGQRFYEQYF. DNA for the CDR3: TGTGCCAGTAGTATGGGGACAGGGGGCCAAAGGTTCTACGAGCAGTACTTC. Full variable domain (outside the CDR3, taken from reference TRBV19 and TRBJ2-7): DGGITQSPKYLFRKEGQNVTLSCEQNLNHDAMYWYRQDPGQGLRLIYYSQIVNDFQKGDIAEGYSVSREKKESFPLTVTSAQKNPTAFYLCASSMGTGGQRFYEQYFGPGTRLTVT.

The chain combines TRBV5-4 with TRBJ1-1; D may be TRBD1 (6 bases). Trimming took 0 bases from V and 9 from J, leaving 18 bases between them. The length of the CDR3 is 15 residues. The V gene's germline CDR1 is SGHNT and CDR2 YYREEE (reference sequence). The CDR3 loop is CASSLARQVRAQAFF. CDR3 in DNA: TGTGCCAGCAGCTTGGCTCGACAGGTCCGGGCGCAAGCTTTCTTT.

This chain joins TRBV9 and TRBJ1-2, with 8 bases lining up with TRBD1. Germline V lookup: CDR1 SGDLS, CDR2 YYNGEE. V gave up 4 bases and J gave up 3 bases; unmatched junction bases: 8. The length of the CDR3 is 15 residues. CDR3 nucleotides: TGTGCCAGCAGCTACCGACAGGGGCGAGACTATGGCTACACCTTC. Amino acids: CASSYRQGRDYGYTF. The full variable domain, in which reference TRBV9 and TRBJ1-2 provide the parts outside the CDR3, is DSGVTQTPKHLITATGQRVTLRCSPRSGDLSVYWYQQSLDQGLQFLIQYYNGEERAKGNILERFSAQQFPDLHSELNLSSLELGDSALYFCASSYRQGRDYGYTFGSGTRLTVV.